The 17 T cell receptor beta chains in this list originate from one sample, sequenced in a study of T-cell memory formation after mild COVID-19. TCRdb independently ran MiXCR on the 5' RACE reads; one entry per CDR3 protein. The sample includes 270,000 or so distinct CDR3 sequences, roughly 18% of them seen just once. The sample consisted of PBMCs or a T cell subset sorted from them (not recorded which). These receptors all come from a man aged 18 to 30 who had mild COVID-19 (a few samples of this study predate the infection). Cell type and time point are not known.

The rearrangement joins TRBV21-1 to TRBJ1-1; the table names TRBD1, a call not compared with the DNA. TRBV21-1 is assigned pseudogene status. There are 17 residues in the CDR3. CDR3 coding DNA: TGTGCCAGCAGCAAAGTCGGTGACAGGCCAGCGAACACTGAAGCTTTCTTT. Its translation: CASSKVGDRPANTEAFF.

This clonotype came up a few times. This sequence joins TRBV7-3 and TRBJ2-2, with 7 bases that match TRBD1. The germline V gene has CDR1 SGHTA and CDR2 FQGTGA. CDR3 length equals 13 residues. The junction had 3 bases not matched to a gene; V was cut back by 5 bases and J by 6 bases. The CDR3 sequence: CASSQGTAGELFF. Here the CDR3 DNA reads TGTGCCAGCAGCCAAGGGACAGCCGGGGAGCTGTTTTTT.

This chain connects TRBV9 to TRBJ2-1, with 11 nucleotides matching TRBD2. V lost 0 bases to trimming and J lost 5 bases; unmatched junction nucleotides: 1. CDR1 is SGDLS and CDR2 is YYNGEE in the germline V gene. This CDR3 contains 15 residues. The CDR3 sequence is CASSVGGLADNEQFF. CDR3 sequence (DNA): TGTGCCAGCAGCGTAGGGGGACTAGCGGACAATGAGCAGTTCTTC.

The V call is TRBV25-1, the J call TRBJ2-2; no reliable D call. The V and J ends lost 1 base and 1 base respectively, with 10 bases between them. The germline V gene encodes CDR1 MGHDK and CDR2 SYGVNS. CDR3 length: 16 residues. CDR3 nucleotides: TGTGCCAGCAGTGAATCAAGGGTCGGGAACACCGGGGAGCTGTTTTTT. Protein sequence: CASSESRVGNTGELFF.

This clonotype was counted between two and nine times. CDR3 sequence (DNA): TGTGCCAGCAGTTTAGGGGCAGCATACAATGAGCAGTTCTTC. It yields the protein CASSLGAAYNEQFF. The rearrangement links TRBV27 to TRBJ2-1; possible D gene TRBD1, 5 bases. The germline V gene encodes CDR1 MNHEY and CDR2 SMNVEV (reference sequence). The CDR3 spans 14 residues. Trimming took off 2 bases at V and 4 bases at J, with 9 bases between the two ends.

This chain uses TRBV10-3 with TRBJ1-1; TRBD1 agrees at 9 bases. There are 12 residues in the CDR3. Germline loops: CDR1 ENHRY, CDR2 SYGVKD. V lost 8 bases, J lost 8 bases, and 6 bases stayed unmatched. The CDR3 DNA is TGTGCCATCTCTGACAGGGGGGGCGAAGCTTTCTTT. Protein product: CAISDRGGEAFF.

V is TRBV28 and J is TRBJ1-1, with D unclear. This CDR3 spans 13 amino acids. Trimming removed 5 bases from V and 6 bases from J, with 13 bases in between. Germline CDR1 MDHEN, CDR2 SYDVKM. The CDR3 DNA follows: TGTGCCAGCAGTACCGGGGTGCGCGCTGAAGCTTTCTTT. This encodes CASSTGVRAEAFF. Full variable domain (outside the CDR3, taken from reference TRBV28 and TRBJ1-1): DVKVTQSSRYLVKRTGEKVFLECVQDMDHENMFWYRQDPGLGLRLIYFSYDVKMKEKGDIPEGYSVSREKKERFSLILESASTNQTSMYLCASSTGVRAEAFFGQGTRLTVV.

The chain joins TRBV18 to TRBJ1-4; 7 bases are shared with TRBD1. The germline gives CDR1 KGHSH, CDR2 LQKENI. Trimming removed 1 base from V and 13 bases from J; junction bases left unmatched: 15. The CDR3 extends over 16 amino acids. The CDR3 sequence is CASSPRSGDSPRGLFF. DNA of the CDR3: TGTGCCAGCTCACCACGTAGTGGGGACAGCCCCCGCGGACTGTTTTTT.

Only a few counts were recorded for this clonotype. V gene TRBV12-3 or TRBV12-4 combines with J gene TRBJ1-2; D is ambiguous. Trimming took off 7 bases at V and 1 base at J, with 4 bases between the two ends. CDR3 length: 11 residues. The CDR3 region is CASMLNYGYTF. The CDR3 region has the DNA TGTGCCAGCATGCTTAACTATGGCTACACCTTC.

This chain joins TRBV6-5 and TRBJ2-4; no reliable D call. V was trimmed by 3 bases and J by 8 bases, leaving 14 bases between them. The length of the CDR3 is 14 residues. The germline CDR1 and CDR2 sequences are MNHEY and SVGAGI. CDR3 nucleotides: TGTGCCAGCAGTTATAATAGGGATTGGCACATTCAGTACTTC. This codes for CASSYNRDWHIQYF.

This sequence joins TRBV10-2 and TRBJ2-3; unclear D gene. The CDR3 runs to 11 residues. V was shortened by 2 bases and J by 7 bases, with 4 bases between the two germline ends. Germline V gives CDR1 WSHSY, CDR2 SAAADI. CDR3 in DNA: TGCGCCAGCAGTGAGGAGAATACGCAGTATTTT. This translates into CASSEENTQYF.

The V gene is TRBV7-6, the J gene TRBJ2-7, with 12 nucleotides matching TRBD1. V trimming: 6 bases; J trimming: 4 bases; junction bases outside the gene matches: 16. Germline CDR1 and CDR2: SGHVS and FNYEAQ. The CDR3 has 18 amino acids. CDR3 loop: CASSHDPGTGGFLYEQYF. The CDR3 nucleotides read TGTGCCAGCAGTCATGACCCAGGGACAGGGGGCTTTCTTTACGAGCAGTACTTC.

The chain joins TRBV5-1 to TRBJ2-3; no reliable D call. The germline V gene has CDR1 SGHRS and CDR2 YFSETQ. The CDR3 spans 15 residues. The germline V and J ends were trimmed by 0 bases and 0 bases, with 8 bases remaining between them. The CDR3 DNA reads TGCGCCAGCAGCTTGGAGATAGCTAGCACAGATACGCAGTATTTT. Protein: CASSLEIASTDTQYF.

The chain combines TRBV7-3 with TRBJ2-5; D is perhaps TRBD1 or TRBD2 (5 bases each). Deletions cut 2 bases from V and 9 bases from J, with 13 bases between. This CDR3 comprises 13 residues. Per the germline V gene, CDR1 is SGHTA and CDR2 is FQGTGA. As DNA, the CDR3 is TGTGCCAGCAGCTTAGAAGGACGAGGGGCCCAGTACTTC. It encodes CASSLEGRGAQYF.

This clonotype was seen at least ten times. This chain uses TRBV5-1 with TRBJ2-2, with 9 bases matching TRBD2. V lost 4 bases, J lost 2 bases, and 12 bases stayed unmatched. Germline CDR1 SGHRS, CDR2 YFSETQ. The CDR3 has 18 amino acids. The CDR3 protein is CASSKDPSGDTNTGELFF. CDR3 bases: TGCGCCAGCAGCAAGGACCCTAGCGGGGATACTAACACCGGGGAGCTGTTTTTT. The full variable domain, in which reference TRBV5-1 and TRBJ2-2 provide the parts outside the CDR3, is KAGVTQTPRYLIKTRGQQVTLSCSPISGHRSVSWYQQTPGQGLQFLFEYFSETQRNKGNFPGRFSGRQFSNSRSEMNVSTLELGDSALYLCASSKDPSGDTNTGELFFGEGSRLTVL.

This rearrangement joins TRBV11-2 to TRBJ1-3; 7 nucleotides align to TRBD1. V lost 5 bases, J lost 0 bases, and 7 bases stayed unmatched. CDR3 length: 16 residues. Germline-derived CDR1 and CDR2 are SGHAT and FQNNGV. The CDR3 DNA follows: TGTGCCAGCAGCAAAGGGACAGACAACTCTGGAAACACCATATATTTT. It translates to CASSKGTDNSGNTIYF.

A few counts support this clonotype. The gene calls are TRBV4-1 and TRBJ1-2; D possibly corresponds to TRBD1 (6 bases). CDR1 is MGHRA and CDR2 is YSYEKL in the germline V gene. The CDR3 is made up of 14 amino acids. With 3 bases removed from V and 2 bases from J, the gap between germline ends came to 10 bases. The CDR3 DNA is TGCGCCAGCAGCCACCGAGGGGGGAACTATGGCTACACCTTC. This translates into CASSHRGGNYGYTF.